What follows are 10 T cell receptor beta chains derived from one specimen sequenced in a study of early stage breast cancer tumors. Libraries were prepared by immunoSEQ multiplex PCR; TCRdb keeps only in-frame clonotypes and omits some of them. The table includes some 70,000 clones, 65% to 80% detected once. The material sequenced was blood. All receptors come from a person aged 55 to 69 with breast cancer.

The rearrangement uses TRBV7-2 and TRBJ2-7; 13 bases match TRBD2. The length of the CDR3 is 17 residues. The germline V gene has CDR1 SGHTA and CDR2 FQGNSA. Unmatched junction bases numbered 9, after V lost 1 base and J lost 6 bases. Here the CDR3 reads CASSLVARTSGSVEQYF. Written as DNA, the CDR3 is TGTGCCAGCAGCTTAGTAGCCCGGACTAGCGGGAGTGTCGAGCAGTACTTC.

V gene TRBV18 combines with J gene TRBJ1-1; 7 nucleotides match TRBD1. Losses at the gene ends were 3 bases for V and 0 bases for J; bases not matched to a gene: 7. The germline V gene has CDR1 KGHSH and CDR2 LQKENI. The length of the CDR3 is 16 residues. The CDR3 is CASSPRQGRMNTEAFF. Written as DNA, the CDR3 is TGTGCCAGCTCACCTAGACAGGGCCGCATGAACACTGAAGCTTTCTTT.

The CDR3 bases are TGTGCCAGCAATTTTAATAGCGGAGATACGCAGTATTTT. It translates to CASNFNSGDTQYF. The chain couples TRBV11-2 to TRBJ2-3, with D perhaps matching TRBD2 (6 bases). The germline gives CDR1 SGHAT, CDR2 FQNNGV. This CDR3 has 13 amino acids. V lost 7 bases and J lost 5, with 13 bases in between.

The chain uses TRBV15 and TRBJ2-5, with TRBD2 matching 9 bases. The J segment lost 2 bases and the V segment lost 1 base, leaving 11 bases of the junction unmatched. CDR1 and CDR2 (germline): LNHNV, YYDKDF (reference sequence). The CDR3 is 18 residues long. CDR3 sequence reads: CATSRAKGLAQGQETQYF. The CDR3 DNA reads TGTGCCACCAGCAGAGCCAAGGGACTAGCTCAGGGTCAAGAGACCCAGTACTTC.

V and J are TRBV27 and TRBJ2-7, with TRBD1 identical over 9 bases. The germline CDR1 and CDR2 sequences are MNHEY and SMNVEV (reference sequence). The CDR3 has 13 residues. Unmatched junction bases numbered 6, after V lost 10 bases and J lost 2 bases. This CDR3 is CAMRRQGAYEQYF. CDR3 nucleotide sequence: TGTGCCATGCGTAGACAGGGGGCCTACGAGCAGTACTTC.

The rearrangement uses TRBV7-8 and TRBJ2-5, with unresolved D. CDR3 length equals 14 residues. V dropped 3 bases and J dropped 0 bases, with 8 bases sitting between them. Germline CDR1 SGHVS, CDR2 FQNEAQ. As DNA, the CDR3 is TGTGCCAGCAGCTTTAGTGGGTACCAAGAGACCCAGTACTTC. It specifies CASSFSGYQETQYF.

The rearrangement uses TRBV30 and TRBJ1-6; 7 nucleotides match TRBD1. This CDR3 region has 13 residues. Trimming cost V 2 bases and J 8 bases; bases outside gene matches: 3. In germline, CDR1 is GTSNPN, CDR2 SVGIG (reference sequence). The CDR3 nucleotides are TGTGCCTGGAGTACAGGGGTAGATTCACCCCTCCACTTT. This encodes CAWSTGVDSPLHF.

The gene calls are TRBV15 and TRBJ2-1, with a weak D call TRBD2 (6 bases). The germline gives CDR1 LNHNV, CDR2 YYDKDF (reference sequence). This CDR3 comprises 16 residues. The V end was cut by 2 bases, the J end by 6 bases, with 17 bases between. The CDR3 loop reads CATSRFGARRGNEQFF. CDR3 coding DNA: TGTGCCACCAGCAGATTCGGGGCAAGGCGGGGCAATGAGCAGTTCTTC.

The V call is TRBV10-3, the J call TRBJ2-5, with D perhaps given as TRBD1 or TRBD2 (6 bases each). The CDR3 loop spans 13 amino acids. V lost 10 bases and J lost 5, with 17 bases in between. The germline V gene has CDR1 ENHRY and CDR2 SYGVKD. CDR3 DNA sequence: TGTGCCACCCGGGGGACACAGGAGGAGACCCAGTACTTC. Amino acid sequence: CATRGTQEETQYF.

The chain carries TRBV5-4 and TRBJ1-6, with a weak D call TRBD1 (6 bases). CDR3 size: 15 residues. V lost 0 bases to trimming and J lost 13 bases, with 17 bases between them. Germline assignment: CDR1 SGHNT and CDR2 YYREEE (reference sequence). In DNA form, the CDR3 reads TGTGCCAGCAGCTTGGACGGGGGCAGGTCCGGGCCCCTCCACTTT. Its protein product is CASSLDGGRSGPLHF.